This record covers a single T cell receptor (beta chain). Antigen specificity is unknown. Germline V lookup: CDR1 GTSNPN, CDR2 SVGIG (reference sequence). This CDR3 has 12 residues. Trimming pared 4 bases from V and 4 bases from J, leaving 10 bases between. The entry originates in a study of T-cell memory formation after mild COVID-19. Notes on the study in general: That cross-reactive memory joined was suggested by some responding clones appearing in pre-infection memory. Mostly located in CM and EM were contracting CD4+ clones, with contracting CD8+ clones located in EMRA.

TCRdb reprocessed the 5' RACE reads via MiXCR and lists one record per CDR3 protein. The data hold around 500,000 distinct CDR3 sequences, with 18% observed a single time. The V and J genes are TRBV30 and TRBJ1-2; no clear D. The specimen sequenced was PBMCs or a T cell subset sorted from them (not recorded which). The receptor was derived from an adult woman who had mild COVID-19 (a few samples of this study predate the infection). Cell type and time point are not known. The CDR3 loop is CAWTEGGYGYTF. CDR3 sequence (DNA): TGTGCCTGGACGGAAGGCGGCTATGGCTACACCTTC.